This T cell receptor beta chain was captured in a study of blood T cell repertoires in COVID-19. Study-level background: Sites in the United States, Italy and Spain provided acute and convalescent COVID-19 samples. The cDNA or gDNA used as material had been derived from T cells, B-cell-depleted T cells, or PBMCs.

Per the study methods: Amplifying reference gene primers gave estimates of nucleated cell counts. Measured with immunoSEQ multiplex PCR; TCRdb has only the in-frame clones, and not every one. V and J calls plus clone size are reproduced from that table; the DNA served to infer D and trimming. The repertoire holds 300,000 or so clones, with 70% to 90% as singletons. The age range of participants was 18 to 89 years, with residence in around 22 US areas. In germline, CDR1 is LNHNV, CDR2 YYDKDF (reference sequence). The CDR3 loop spans 16 amino acids. The ends were cut back, 1 base at V and 6 bases at J, with 16 bases in the middle.

The sequenced sample consisted of PBMCs or T cells enriched from blood (not recorded which). This receptor was identified in a woman in her forties with acute COVID-19. The chain carries TRBV15 and TRBJ2-1; possibly TRBD1 for D (5 bases). The CDR3 loop reads CATSRVRVWIGNEQFF. Here the CDR3 DNA reads TGTGCCACCAGCAGAGTCAGGGTTTGGATTGGCAATGAGCAGTTCTTC.